These T cell receptor beta chains were read from a single sample in a study of lymphopenia after photon versus proton radiotherapy. This table comes from immunoSEQ multiplex PCR, and its TCRdb copy is limited to in-frame clones, with some not included. The sample has 43,000 or so clones, over 75% seen once; the top ten hold approximately 2.1%. Sequences were derived from peripheral blood, sampled from a patient treated with photon-based radiotherapy. All receptors derive from a man aged 35-49 years with gastric cancer. CDR3s leave out the opening cysteine and the closing phenylalanine or tryptophan. A D gene is named only where the DNA matches it firmly.

>-|TRBJ2-3|TRBV11-3
ASSLLDTDTQY
>-|TRBJ1-5|TRBV27
ASGYQRNQPQH
>TRBD1|TRBJ1-2|TRBV10-3
AGRDRDNYGYT
>TRBD1|TRBJ1-5|TRBV7-2
ASSWTGGLGNQPQH
>-|TRBJ1-5|TRBV4-1
ASSQDHGAVGQPQH
>-|TRBJ2-7|TRBV7-2
ASSTQSSASYEQY
>TRBD1|TRBJ2-1|TRBV5-1
ASSFDRASYNEQF
>-|TRBJ1-2|TRBV5-1
ASSLSGDTDGYT
>-|TRBJ2-7|TRBV7-9
ASSLVGRTSYEQY
>-|TRBJ1-4|TRBV18
ASRPGGVKNEKLF
>-|TRBJ2-5|TRBV5-4
ASSLTRGGETQY
>TRBD1|TRBJ2-1|TRBV28
ASSFADRGGEQF
>-|-|TRBV2
ASSVRGEQY
>TRBD2|TRBJ2-5|TRBV9
ASSILAGGGETQY
>TRBD2|TRBJ2-5|TRBV10-3
AISELGGQETQY